This T cell receptor beta chain was profiled in a study of T cell responses to AZD1222 COVID-19 vaccine. Overall study findings and caveats: The study sampled repertoires only after the peak T cell response. Increased Spike-specific TCR breadth and depth were observed after two AZD1222 doses.

Profiling relied on immunoSEQ multiplex PCR, and the TCRdb table lists in-frame clones only, not all of them. Among some 170,000 clones listed, around 89% were seen once. CDR3 length equals 12 residues. The germline V gene has CDR1 LNHNV and CDR2 YYDKDF (reference sequence). Deletions cut 1 base from V and 8 bases from J, with 8 bases between. Points on this clone: Its antigen is as yet unknown.

The receptor was derived from an adult who received the MenACWY meningococcal vaccine as a control. The specimen was peripheral blood, collected 28 days after the second dose of the MenACWY control vaccine. The V and J genes are TRBV15 and TRBJ1-2; D gene ambiguous. CDR3 DNA: TGTGCCACCAGCAGAGGGGGAAACGGCTACACCTTC. This codes for CATSRGGNGYTF.